This T cell receptor (beta chain) was sequenced for a study of blood T cell repertoires in COVID-19. The overall study: Some COVID-19 samples were acute and others convalescent; all came from the United States, Italy and Spain. Nucleic acid was either cDNA or gDNA, and it came from T cells, B-cell-depleted T cells, or PBMCs.

In the original processing: Estimation of nucleated cell counts relied on the amplification of reference gene primers. The repertoire was sequenced with immunoSEQ multiplex PCR; TCRdb's copy has only in-frame clones and lacks some. The DNA was the basis for D and trimming; V, J and clone size are from that table. This sample has fewer than 120,000 clones, with about three quarters found just once. After removal of 0 bases from V and 5 bases from J, the junction contained 4 bases not matched to a gene. This CDR3 region has 16 residues. Germline lookup yields CDR1 SGHDN and CDR2 FVKESK. Sequenced sample: peripheral blood. This sequence joins TRBV14 and TRBJ2-5; 12 bases match TRBD2. This clonotype originated in a woman at least 80 years old with active or convalescent COVID-19. The CDR3 coding sequence is TGTGCCAGCAGCCAAGATAAGCTAGCGGGAGGGGAGACCCAGTACTTC. It is translated as CASSQDKLAGGETQYF.